This TCR beta chain was identified during a study of T cells in Graves' hyperthyroidism and ophthalmopathy. Study summary: Prior to any treatment, at the point of initial diagnosis, peripheral blood was collected.

Graves' hyperthyroidism was deemed stable given no ophthalmopathy progression within 18 months. The PBMCs studied were ones that came from about 10 ml fresh peripheral blood. Broader study findings: In the blood, most expanded thyroid clonotypes above 0.001 appeared as well.

Researchers took RNA transcripts and amplified the TCR beta CDR3 regions from them. The TCR CDR3 first-round RT-PCR relied on the HTBI primer set. In TCRdb, the multiplex PCR reads were re-called with MiXCR into one record per CDR3 protein. Among hundreds of thousands of distinct CDR3 sequences listed, approximately 36% were seen once. This clonotype was found many times. The antigen is not known. The sequence was obtained from a woman between 35 and 50 years old with Graves' hyperthyroidism. Sequenced: blood.

CDR3 sequence: CASSSPLPSYGYTF. The CDR3 nucleotides are TGTGCCAGCAGCTCACCTTTGCCGTCCTATGGCTACACCTTC. The rearrangement joins TRBV7-2 to TRBJ1-2; D gene uncertain. From germline, CDR1 is SGHTA and CDR2 FQGNSA. This CDR3 is 14 amino acids long. With 4 bases removed from V and 4 bases from J, the gap between germline ends came to 13 bases.